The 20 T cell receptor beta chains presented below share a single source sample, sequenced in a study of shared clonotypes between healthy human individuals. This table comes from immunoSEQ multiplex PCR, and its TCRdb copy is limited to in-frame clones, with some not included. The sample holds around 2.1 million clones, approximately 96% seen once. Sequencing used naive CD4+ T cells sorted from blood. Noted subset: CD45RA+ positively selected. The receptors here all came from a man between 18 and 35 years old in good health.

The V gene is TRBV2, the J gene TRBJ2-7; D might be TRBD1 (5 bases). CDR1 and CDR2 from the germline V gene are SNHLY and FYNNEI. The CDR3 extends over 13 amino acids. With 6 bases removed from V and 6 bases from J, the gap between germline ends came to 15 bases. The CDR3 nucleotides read TGTGCCAGCAGCGCCGGGCAGGGTGTCGAGCAGTACTTC. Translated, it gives CASSAGQGVEQYF.

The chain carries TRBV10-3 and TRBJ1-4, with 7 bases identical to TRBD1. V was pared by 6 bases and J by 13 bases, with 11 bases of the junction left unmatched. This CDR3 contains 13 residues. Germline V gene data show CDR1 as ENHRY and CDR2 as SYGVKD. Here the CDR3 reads CAISAERSGGLFF. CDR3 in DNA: TGTGCCATCAGCGCCGAACGGTCAGGGGGACTGTTTTTT.

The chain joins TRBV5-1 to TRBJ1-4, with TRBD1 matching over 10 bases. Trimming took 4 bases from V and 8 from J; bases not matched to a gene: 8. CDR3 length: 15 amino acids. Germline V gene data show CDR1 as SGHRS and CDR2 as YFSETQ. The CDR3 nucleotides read TGCGCCAGCAGCCAATCAGCGGACAGGGGGGAAAAACTGTTTTTT. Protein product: CASSQSADRGEKLFF.

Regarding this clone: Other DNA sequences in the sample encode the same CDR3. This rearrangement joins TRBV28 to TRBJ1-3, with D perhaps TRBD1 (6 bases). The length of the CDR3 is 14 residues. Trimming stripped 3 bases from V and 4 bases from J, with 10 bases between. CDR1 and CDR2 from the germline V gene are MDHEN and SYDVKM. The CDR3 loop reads CASSFQDRGNTIYF. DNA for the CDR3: TGTGCCAGCAGTTTCCAGGACAGAGGAAACACCATATATTTT.

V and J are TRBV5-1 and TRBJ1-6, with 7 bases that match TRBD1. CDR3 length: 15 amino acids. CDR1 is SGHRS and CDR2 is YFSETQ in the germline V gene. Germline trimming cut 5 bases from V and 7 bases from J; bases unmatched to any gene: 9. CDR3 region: CASRPGTVENSPLHF. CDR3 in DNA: TGCGCCAGCAGGCCGGGGACAGTTGAAAATTCACCCCTCCACTTT.

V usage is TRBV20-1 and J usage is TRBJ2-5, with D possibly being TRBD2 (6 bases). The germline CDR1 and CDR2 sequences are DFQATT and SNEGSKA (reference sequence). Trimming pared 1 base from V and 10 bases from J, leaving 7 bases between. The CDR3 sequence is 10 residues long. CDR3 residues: CSARAEGQYF. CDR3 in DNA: TGCAGTGCTAGAGCGGAGGGCCAGTACTTC.

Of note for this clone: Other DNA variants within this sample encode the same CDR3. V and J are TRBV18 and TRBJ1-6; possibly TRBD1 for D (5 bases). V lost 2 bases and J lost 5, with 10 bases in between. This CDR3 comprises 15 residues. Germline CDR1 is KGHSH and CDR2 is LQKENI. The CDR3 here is CASSPAGGDNSPLHF. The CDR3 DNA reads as TGTGCCAGCTCACCAGCCGGGGGTGATAATTCACCCCTCCACTTT. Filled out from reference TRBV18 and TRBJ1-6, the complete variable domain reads NAGVMQNPRHLVRRRGQEARLRCSPMKGHSHVYWYRQLPEEGLKFMVYLQKENIIDESGMPKERFSAEFPKEGPSILRIQQVVRGDSAAYFCASSPAGGDNSPLHFGNGTRLTVT.

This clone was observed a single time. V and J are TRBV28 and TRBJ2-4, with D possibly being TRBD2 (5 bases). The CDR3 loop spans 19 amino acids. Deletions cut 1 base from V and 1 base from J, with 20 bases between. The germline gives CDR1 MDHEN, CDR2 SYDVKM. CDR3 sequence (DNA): TGTGCCAGCAGTTTATCCCTTTTACAGACTATAACGGCCAAAAACATTCAGTACTTC. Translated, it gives CASSLSLLQTITAKNIQYF.

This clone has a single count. The CDR3: CASSLFLRSADGGYTF. For the CDR3, the DNA is TGTGCCAGCAGCTTGTTTCTCCGTAGTGCCGACGGAGGCTACACCTTC. V gene TRBV5-4 combines with J gene TRBJ1-2; no reliable D call. Deletions cut 1 base from V and 8 bases from J, with 21 bases between. This CDR3 region has 16 residues. CDR1 and CDR2 (germline): SGHNT, YYREEE (reference sequence).

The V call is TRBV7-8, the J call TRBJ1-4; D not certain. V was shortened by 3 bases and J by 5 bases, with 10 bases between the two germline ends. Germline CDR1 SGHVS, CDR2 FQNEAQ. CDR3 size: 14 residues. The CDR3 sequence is CASSFLGNNEKLFF. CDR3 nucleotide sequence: TGTGCCAGCAGCTTTCTCGGCAACAATGAAAAACTGTTTTTT.

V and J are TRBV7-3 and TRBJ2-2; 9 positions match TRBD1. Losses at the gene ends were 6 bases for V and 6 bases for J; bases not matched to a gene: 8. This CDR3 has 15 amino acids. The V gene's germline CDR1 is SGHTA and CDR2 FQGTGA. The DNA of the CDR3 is TGTGCCAGCAGTCCGGGGGACAGGGTGGCCGGGGAGCTGTTTTTT. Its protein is CASSPGDRVAGELFF.

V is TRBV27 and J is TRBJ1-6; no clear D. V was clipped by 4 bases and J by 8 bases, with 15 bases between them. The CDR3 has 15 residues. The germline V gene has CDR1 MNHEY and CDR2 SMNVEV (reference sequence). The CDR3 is CASSYRPLTYSPLHF. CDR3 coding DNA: TGTGCCAGCAGTTACCGACCCCTCACTTATTCACCCCTCCACTTT.

The CDR3 loop is CASSVPAARNEQYF. CDR3 sequence (DNA): TGTGCCAGCAGCGTACCCGCGGCCCGGAACGAGCAGTACTTC. The chain joins TRBV9 to TRBJ2-7, with D unresolved. This CDR3 is 14 amino acids long. Deletions cut 1 base from V and 5 bases from J, with 13 bases between. Germline CDR1 SGDLS, CDR2 YYNGEE.

CDR3 nucleotides: TGTGCCAGCAGGAGGACCGGGACGGGGTCAAGGAGTACCTTC. It yields the protein CASRRTGTGSRSTF. V and J are TRBV25-1 and TRBJ1-2; D may be TRBD1 (5 bases). V lost 6 bases, J lost 14 bases, and 25 bases lay in between. This CDR3 has 14 residues. Germline V gene lookup returns CDR1 MGHDK and CDR2 SYGVNS.

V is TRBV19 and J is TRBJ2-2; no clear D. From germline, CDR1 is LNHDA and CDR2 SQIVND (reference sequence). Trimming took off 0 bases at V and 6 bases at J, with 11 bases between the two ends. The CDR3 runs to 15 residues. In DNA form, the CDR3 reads TGTGCCAGTAGTATAGATCCTCGGTGGCCCGGGGAGCTGTTTTTT. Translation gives CASSIDPRWPGELFF.

This CDR3 is CASSQSGTGEPGNTIYF. Here the CDR3 DNA reads TGCGCCAGCAGCCAATCTGGAACTGGGGAGCCTGGAAACACCATATATTTT. This chain connects TRBV4-1 to TRBJ1-3; D gene ambiguous. V gave up 2 bases and J gave up 2 bases, with 16 bases separating them. In germline, CDR1 is MGHRA, CDR2 YSYEKL. The CDR3 runs to 17 residues.

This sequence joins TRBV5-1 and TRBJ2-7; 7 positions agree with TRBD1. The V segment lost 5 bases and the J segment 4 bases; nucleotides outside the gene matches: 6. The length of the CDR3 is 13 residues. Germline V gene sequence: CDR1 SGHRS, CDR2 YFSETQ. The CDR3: CASRGTEPYEQYF. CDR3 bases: TGCGCCAGCAGGGGGACAGAGCCTTACGAGCAGTACTTC. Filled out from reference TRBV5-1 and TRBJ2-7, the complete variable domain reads KAGVTQTPRYLIKTRGQQVTLSCSPISGHRSVSWYQQTPGQGLQFLFEYFSETQRNKGNFPGRFSGRQFSNSRSEMNVSTLELGDSALYLCASRGTEPYEQYFGPGTRLTVT.

This CDR3 is CASSDGMNTEAFF. The CDR3 DNA reads TGTGCCAGCAGTGATGGGATGAACACTGAAGCTTTCTTT. The chain uses TRBV6-1 and TRBJ1-1; D gene uncertain. The V gene lost 3 bases and the J gene lost 0 bases, with 5 bases spanning the gap. CDR3 size: 13 residues. The germline gives CDR1 MNHNS, CDR2 SASEGT.

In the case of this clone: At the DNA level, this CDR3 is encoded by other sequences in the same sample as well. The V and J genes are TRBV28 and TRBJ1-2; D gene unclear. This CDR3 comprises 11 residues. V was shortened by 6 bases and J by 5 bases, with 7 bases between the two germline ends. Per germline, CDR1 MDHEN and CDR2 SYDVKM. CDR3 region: CASRASYGYTF. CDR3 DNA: TGTGCCAGCAGAGCGTCTTATGGCTACACCTTC.

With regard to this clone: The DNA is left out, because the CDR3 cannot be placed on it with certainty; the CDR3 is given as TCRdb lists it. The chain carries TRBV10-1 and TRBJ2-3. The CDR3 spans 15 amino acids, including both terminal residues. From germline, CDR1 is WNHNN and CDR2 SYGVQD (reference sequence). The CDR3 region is CASSVSGPGTDTQYF.